This T cell receptor beta chain was observed in a study of shared clonotypes between healthy human individuals. Study context: The study used three CD4 naive, three CD4 memory, two CD8 naive and one CD8 memory plate per donor. Findings and caveats of the study: Several donors had around 5% of their naive CD4 clonotypes in common.

This CDR3 region has 10 residues. Trimming pared 3 bases from V and 4 bases from J, leaving 4 bases between. Germline V gene lookup returns CDR1 DFQATT and CDR2 SNEGSKA (reference sequence). The study drew its donors from healthy HIV-negative adults without recent acute infections or vaccinations. This clone was observed once. Its target is not known. Other DNA sequences from this sample encode an identical CDR3 as well. In the authors' methods: ImmunoSEQ supplied junction-only sequences lacking quality scores, so filtering was different. The table came from immunoSEQ multiplex PCR; TCRdb's copy has only in-frame clones and leaves some out. V and J calls plus clone size are reproduced from that table; the DNA served to infer D and trimming. Here the sample spans about 380,000 clones, roughly 96% being singletons.

Sequenced sample: memory CD8+ T cells sorted from blood. Regarding subset: CD45RO+ cells pooled with CCR7-negative TemRA cells. The chain recombines TRBV20-1 with TRBJ2-7; no firm D call. The receptor was derived from a man younger than 45 in good health. Here the CDR3 reads CSARVYEQYF. CDR3 in DNA: TGCAGTGCTAGGGTTTACGAGCAGTACTTC.